This record looks at one TCR beta chain sequence and its context. The data originate from a study of control samples from healthy donors and cancer patients. Only in-frame clones appear in the TCRdb table, and some are missing; sequencing was by immunoSEQ multiplex PCR. The sample consists of 45,000 to 65,000 clones, 88% of them appearing once. This TCR derives from a man aged 45 to 65 with head and neck cancer. The sample comprised PBMCs.

CDR3 coding DNA: TGTGCCATCAGCGAAAACAGGGATGAGCAGTTCTTC. The encoded protein is CAISENRDEQFF. The chain recombines TRBV10-3 with TRBJ2-1; perhaps TRBD1 as D (6 bases). V was trimmed by 6 bases and J by 8 bases, leaving 11 bases between them. CDR3 length equals 12 residues. Germline assignment: CDR1 ENHRY and CDR2 SYGVKD.